This passage covers 20 T cell receptor beta chains from one sample sequenced in a study of blood T cell repertoires in COVID-19. Generated by immunoSEQ multiplex PCR, the TCRdb table keeps only in-frame clones and is missing some. The sample comprises around 250,000 clones, 83% of which are singletons, and around 8.1% rests with the top ten. The sequencing sample was made of peripheral blood. These receptors were collected from a man between 40 and 49 years old with active or convalescent COVID-19.

This clone was detected once. This sample also contains other DNA sequences that code for the same CDR3. This chain links TRBV27 with TRBJ1-2, with D unresolved. The V end lost 2 bases, the J end lost 2 bases, and 6 bases lay between the germline ends. This CDR3 region has 13 residues. Germline assignment: CDR1 MNHEY and CDR2 SMNVEV (reference sequence). The CDR3 DNA reads as TGTGCCAGCAGTTTACGAGGAAACTATGGCTACACCTTC. The encoded protein is CASSLRGNYGYTF.

This clone turned up a few times. This CDR3 is CASSLVSSSSGNTIYF. The CDR3 DNA reads TGCGCCAGCAGCTTGGTTTCATCGAGCTCTGGAAACACCATATATTTT. The rearrangement joins TRBV5-1 to TRBJ1-3; no clear D gene. The V end was cut by 0 bases, the J end by 0 bases, with 10 bases between. The germline V gene has CDR1 SGHRS and CDR2 YFSETQ. The CDR3 loop spans 16 amino acids.

The chain recombines TRBV19 with TRBJ2-1; D is perhaps TRBD2 (5 bases). The CDR3 is 14 residues long. V was shortened by 7 bases and J by 10 bases, with 20 bases between the two germline ends. The V gene's germline CDR1 is LNHDA and CDR2 SQIVND (reference sequence). In nucleotides, the CDR3 is TGTGCCAGTAACCGCGACGCCGACGGAGGAGAGCAGTTCTTC. Its translation: CASNRDADGGEQFF.

This clone was seen only once. The chain uses TRBV5-8 and TRBJ2-5, with D hard to call. The V gene's germline CDR1 is SGHTS and CDR2 YDEGEE. This CDR3 has 14 residues. V was trimmed by 2 bases and J by 1 base, leaving 9 bases between them. CDR3 loop: CASSFRPSQETQYF. DNA of the CDR3: TGTGCCAGCAGCTTTCGCCCTAGCCAAGAGACCCAGTACTTC.

J is TRBJ1-3 and V is TRBV7-9; possibly TRBD1 for D (5 bases). CDR3 length: 14 amino acids. Germline V gene lookup returns CDR1 SEHNR and CDR2 FQNEAQ (reference sequence). The germline V and J ends were trimmed by 2 bases and 7 bases, with 12 bases remaining between them. The CDR3 sequence is CASSLNWGENTIYF. The DNA for the CDR3 is TGTGCCAGCAGCTTAAACTGGGGGGAGAACACCATATATTTT.

The V and J genes are TRBV29-1 and TRBJ2-3, with D possibly matching TRBD2 (5 bases). Between the trimmed V and J ends, which lost 3 bases and 0 bases, there was a span of 13 bases. Germline values: CDR1 SQVTM, CDR2 ANQGSEA. The CDR3 loop spans 15 amino acids. The CDR3: CSVDSFSGSTDTQYF. Written as DNA, the CDR3 is TGCAGCGTTGATTCTTTTTCGGGGAGCACAGATACGCAGTATTTT.

The rearrangement uses TRBV7-3 and TRBJ2-1, with a weak D call TRBD2 (6 bases). V was clipped by 5 bases and J by 9 bases, with 14 bases between them. The CDR3 consists of 13 residues. Germline V gene data show CDR1 as SGHTA and CDR2 as FQGTGA. The CDR3 DNA follows: TGTGCCAGCAGCCCCCTGACTAGTGGTGAGCAGTTCTTC. Translation: CASSPLTSGEQFF.

This clone was recorded once. This rearrangement joins TRBV24-1 to TRBJ1-2; D is unclear. This CDR3 spans 10 amino acids. The germline V gene encodes CDR1 KGHDR and CDR2 SFDVKD. V lost 5 bases, J lost 13 bases, and 10 bases lay in between. Here the CDR3 reads CATSGQNLTF. CDR3 DNA: TGTGCCACCAGTGGGCAAAATCTCACCTTC.

The chain joins TRBV7-9 to TRBJ2-1; the match to TRBD2 covers 10 bases. The V segment lost 1 base and the J segment 7 bases; nucleotides outside the gene matches: 4. Germline assignment: CDR1 SEHNR and CDR2 FQNEAQ (reference sequence). The CDR3 contains 15 residues. CDR3 region: CASSLGSGGRNEQFF. CDR3 sequence (DNA): TGTGCCAGCAGCTTAGGTAGCGGGGGGAGGAATGAGCAGTTCTTC.

This sequence joins TRBV6-5 and TRBJ2-2, with 10 bases lining up with TRBD1. The junction had 1 base not matched to a gene; V was cut back by 0 bases and J by 3 bases. The CDR3 runs 16 residues. Per germline, CDR1 MNHEY and CDR2 SVGAGI. The CDR3 here is CASSYSGTGDTGELFF. CDR3 coding DNA: TGTGCCAGCAGTTACTCGGGGACAGGGGACACCGGGGAGCTGTTTTTT.

Details on this clone: This specimen includes other DNA sequences encoding the same CDR3. V gene TRBV5-1 combines with J gene TRBJ2-3; no clear D gene. The ends were cut back, 0 bases at V and 3 bases at J, with 5 bases in the middle. Germline loops: CDR1 SGHRS, CDR2 YFSETQ. This CDR3 has 13 residues. CDR3 nucleotide sequence: TGCGCCAGCAGCTTGGCCGGGACAGATACGCAGTATTTT. Its translation: CASSLAGTDTQYF.

The rearrangement uses TRBV20-1 and TRBJ1-1, with 8 bases aligning to TRBD1. CDR1 is DFQATT, CDR2 SNEGSKA, per germline (reference sequence). V was pared by 3 bases and J by 4 bases, with 7 bases of the junction left unmatched. The CDR3 has 14 amino acids. CDR3 DNA sequence: TGCAGTGCTAGTGCAGGGGGCGCAGGCACTGAAGCTTTCTTT. Its translation is CSASAGGAGTEAFF.

The rearrangement uses TRBV28 and TRBJ2-3, with 7 nucleotides matching TRBD2. CDR1 is MDHEN, CDR2 SYDVKM, per germline. Unmatched junction bases numbered 25, after V lost 2 bases and J lost 2 bases. The CDR3 sequence is 22 residues long. The DNA of the CDR3 is TGTGCCAGCAGTTTACACCTGTTTGTTGGCGGGAGCGGGTCGAGGGACACAGATACGCAGTATTTT. Residues: CASSLHLFVGGSGSRDTDTQYF.

The rearrangement links TRBV27 to TRBJ1-2, with 8 bases lining up with TRBD1. Germline CDR1 MNHEY, CDR2 SMNVEV (reference sequence). V trimming: 2 bases; J trimming: 7 bases; junction bases outside the gene matches: 3. The CDR3 has 13 residues. DNA for the CDR3: TGTGCCAGCAGTTTACAGGGGGCTCTTGGCTACACCTTC. As protein: CASSLQGALGYTF.

V usage is TRBV6-2 or TRBV6-3 and J usage is TRBJ2-6, with D possibly matching TRBD2 (5 bases). Trimming removed 4 bases from V and 4 bases from J, with 14 bases in between. Germline V gene sequence: CDR1 MNHEY, CDR2 SVGEGT. The length of the CDR3 is 16 residues. The CDR3 DNA sequence: TGTGCCAGCAGTTCCCCTCGGGGTACGGGGGCCAACGTCCTGACTTTC. Protein product: CASSSPRGTGANVLTF.

The CDR3 loop is CASSQEGGQGVYGYTF. Written as DNA, the CDR3 is TGTGCCAGCAGCCAAGAAGGAGGCCAGGGGGTCTATGGCTACACCTTC. The chain joins TRBV3-1 (or the pseudogene TRBV3-2) to TRBJ1-2; TRBD1 agrees at 7 bases. Germline values: CDR1 LGHDT, CDR2 YNNKEL (reference sequence). V was pared by 0 bases and J by 4 bases, with 8 bases of the junction left unmatched. This CDR3 spans 16 amino acids.

This clone was observed a handful of times. The chain recombines TRBV30 with TRBJ1-2; no clear D. The V gene's germline CDR1 is GTSNPN and CDR2 SVGIG (reference sequence). The V end lost 4 bases, the J end lost 4 bases, and 10 bases lay between the germline ends. The CDR3 runs to 12 residues. This chain's CDR3 is CAWIRGGYGYTF. The CDR3, as DNA: TGTGCCTGGATCAGAGGAGGCTATGGCTACACCTTC.

This chain links TRBV7-9 with TRBJ2-5; perhaps TRBD1 as D (6 bases). This CDR3 comprises 15 residues. Trimming took 0 bases from V and 5 from J, leaving 13 bases between them. Germline CDR1 is SEHNR and CDR2 is FQNEAQ (reference sequence). The CDR3 sequence: CASSLAGSGEETQYF. In DNA form, the CDR3 reads TGTGCCAGCAGCTTAGCCGGGTCAGGGGAGGAGACCCAGTACTTC.

This clone appeared a single time. This sequence joins TRBV3-1 (or the pseudogene TRBV3-2) and TRBJ2-1; TRBD1 might be the D (5 bases). This CDR3 contains 15 residues. Germline V gene lookup returns CDR1 LGHDT and CDR2 YNNKEL (reference sequence). The V and J ends lost 2 bases and 4 bases respectively, with 12 bases between them. The CDR3 loop reads CASSQLSDTYNEQFF. The CDR3 bases are TGTGCCAGCAGCCAATTGTCGGACACTTACAATGAGCAGTTCTTC.

CDR3 nucleotide sequence: TGTGCCAGCAACCCGGGAACCTCTGGAAACACCATATATTTT. Its protein product is CASNPGTSGNTIYF. The rearrangement uses TRBV6-5 and TRBJ1-3, with unresolved D. Germline assignment: CDR1 MNHEY and CDR2 SVGAGI. Trimming took off 7 bases at V and 0 bases at J, with 10 bases between the two ends. CDR3 size: 14 residues.